This T cell receptor (beta chain) was found in a study of identical twins. Study-wide results and caveats: Zero-insertion analyses might be partly confounded by invariant T cells like MAIT and iNKT.

The germline V gene has CDR1 ENHRY and CDR2 SYGVKD. This CDR3 has 13 residues. V lost 6 bases and J lost 1, with 9 bases in between. At least ten counts were recorded for this clonotype. What it binds is unknown. Template switching introduced a universal primer site, and the cDNA bore unique molecular identifiers. TCRdb used MiXCR to reprocess the 5' RACE reads, holding one entry per CDR3 protein. This sample yields 220,000 or so distinct CDR3 sequences, of which 5.5% to 7% are seen a single time; more than 3% belongs to the top ten. The same sample was also used in a study of yellow fever vaccine responses in identical twins. Per that paper: Reports say the vaccine T cell response in twins looked partly convergent and partly personalized.

The TCR comes from a woman younger than 35 in good health. The specimen sequenced was memory (CD45RO+) T cells sorted from blood. This chain uses TRBV10-3 with TRBJ1-1; D uncertain. This CDR3 is CAIRPGSNTEAFF. The CDR3, as DNA: TGTGCCATCAGGCCTGGATCGAACACTGAAGCTTTCTTT.